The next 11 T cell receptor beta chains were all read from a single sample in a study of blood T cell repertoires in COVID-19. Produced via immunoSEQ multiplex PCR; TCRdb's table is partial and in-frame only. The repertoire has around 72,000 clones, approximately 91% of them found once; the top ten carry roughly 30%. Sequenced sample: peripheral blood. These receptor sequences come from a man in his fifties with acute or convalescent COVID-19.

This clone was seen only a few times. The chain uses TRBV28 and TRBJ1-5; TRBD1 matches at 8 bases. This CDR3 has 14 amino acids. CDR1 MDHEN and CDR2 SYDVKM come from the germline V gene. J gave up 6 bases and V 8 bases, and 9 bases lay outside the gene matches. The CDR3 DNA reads TGTGCCAGCGTAAGGACAGGGCGTTTTCAGCCCCAGCATTTT. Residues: CASVRTGRFQPQHF.

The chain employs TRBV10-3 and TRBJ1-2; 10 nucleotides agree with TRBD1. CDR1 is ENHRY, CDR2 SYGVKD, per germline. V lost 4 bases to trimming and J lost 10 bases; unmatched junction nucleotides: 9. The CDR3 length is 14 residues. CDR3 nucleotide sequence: TGTGCCATCAGTGTCCCCGGGACAGGGGAAAACTACACCTTC. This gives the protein CAISVPGTGENYTF.

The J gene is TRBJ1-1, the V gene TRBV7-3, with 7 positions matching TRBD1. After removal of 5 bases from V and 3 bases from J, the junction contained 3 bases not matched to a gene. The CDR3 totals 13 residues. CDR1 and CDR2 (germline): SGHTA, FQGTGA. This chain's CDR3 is CASSTQGDTEAFF. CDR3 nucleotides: TGTGCCAGCAGCACTCAGGGGGACACTGAAGCTTTCTTT.

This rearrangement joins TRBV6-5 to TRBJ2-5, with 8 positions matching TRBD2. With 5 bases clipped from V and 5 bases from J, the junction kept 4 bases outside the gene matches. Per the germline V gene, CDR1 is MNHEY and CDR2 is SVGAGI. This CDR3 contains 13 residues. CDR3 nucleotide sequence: TGTGCCAGCAGTCGGGGGGGCCCGGAGACCCAGTACTTC. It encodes CASSRGGPETQYF.

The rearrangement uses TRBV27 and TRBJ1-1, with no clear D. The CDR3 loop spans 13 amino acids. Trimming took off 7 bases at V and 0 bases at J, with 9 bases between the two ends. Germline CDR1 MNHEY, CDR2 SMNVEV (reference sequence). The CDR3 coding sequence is TGTGCCAGCACCCTCAGGATGAACACTGAAGCTTTCTTT. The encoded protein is CASTLRMNTEAFF.

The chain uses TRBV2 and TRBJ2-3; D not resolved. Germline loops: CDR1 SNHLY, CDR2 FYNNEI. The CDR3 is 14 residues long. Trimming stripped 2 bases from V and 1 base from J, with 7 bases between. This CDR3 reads CASSELQGTDTQYF. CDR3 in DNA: TGTGCCAGCAGTGAACTGCAGGGCACAGATACGCAGTATTTT.

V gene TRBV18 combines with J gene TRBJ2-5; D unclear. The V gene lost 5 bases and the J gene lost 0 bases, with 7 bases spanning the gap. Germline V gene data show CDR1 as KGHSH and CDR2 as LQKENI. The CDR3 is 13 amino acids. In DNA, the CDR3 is TGTGCCAGCTCAAAAACAGACCAAGAGACCCAGTACTTC. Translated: CASSKTDQETQYF.

The CDR3 nucleotides read TGCGCCAGCAGCCAAGATCCGACAGGATACCCCGAGACCCAGTACTTC. Translated: CASSQDPTGYPETQYF. The V gene is TRBV4-1, the J gene TRBJ2-5, with TRBD1 as a possible D gene (6 bases). The CDR3 spans 16 residues. V lost 0 bases to trimming and J lost 5 bases, with 16 bases between them. CDR1 and CDR2 from the germline V gene are MGHRA and YSYEKL.

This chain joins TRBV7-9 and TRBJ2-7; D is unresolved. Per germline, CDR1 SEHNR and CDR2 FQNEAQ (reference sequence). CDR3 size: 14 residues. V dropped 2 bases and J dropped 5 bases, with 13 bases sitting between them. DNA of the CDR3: TGTGCCAGCAGCTTACTAGGTGGCCGGAACGAGCAGTACTTC. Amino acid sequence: CASSLLGGRNEQYF.

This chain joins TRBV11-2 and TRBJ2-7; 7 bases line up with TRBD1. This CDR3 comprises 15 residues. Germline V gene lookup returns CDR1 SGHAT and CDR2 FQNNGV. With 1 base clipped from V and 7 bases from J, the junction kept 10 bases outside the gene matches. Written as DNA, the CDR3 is TGTGCCAGCAGCTTAGTGAGGGGGCGCGCAGGTGAGCAGTACTTC. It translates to CASSLVRGRAGEQYF.

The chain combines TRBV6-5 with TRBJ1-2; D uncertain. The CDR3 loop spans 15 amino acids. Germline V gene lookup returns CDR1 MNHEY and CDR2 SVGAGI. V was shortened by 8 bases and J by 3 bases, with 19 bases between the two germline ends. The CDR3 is CASLGQRSSDYGYTF. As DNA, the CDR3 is TGTGCCAGCCTGGGTCAGCGATCCTCGGACTATGGCTACACCTTC.